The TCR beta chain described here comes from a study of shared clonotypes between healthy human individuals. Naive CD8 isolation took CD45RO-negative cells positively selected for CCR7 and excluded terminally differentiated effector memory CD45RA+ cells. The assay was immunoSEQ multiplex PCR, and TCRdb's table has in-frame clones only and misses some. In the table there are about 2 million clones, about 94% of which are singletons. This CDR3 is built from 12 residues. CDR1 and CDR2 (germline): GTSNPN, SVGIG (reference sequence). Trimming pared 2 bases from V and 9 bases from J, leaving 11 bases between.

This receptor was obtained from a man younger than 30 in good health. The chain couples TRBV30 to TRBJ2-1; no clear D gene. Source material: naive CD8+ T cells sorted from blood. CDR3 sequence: CAWSPASPEQFF. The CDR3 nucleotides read TGTGCCTGGAGTCCCGCGAGCCCTGAGCAGTTCTTC. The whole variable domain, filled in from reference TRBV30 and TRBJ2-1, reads SQTIHQWPATLVQPVGSPLSLECTVEGTSNPNLYWYRQAAGRGLQLLFYSVGIGQISSEVPQNLSASRPQDRQFILSSKKLLLSDSGFYLCAWSPASPEQFFGPGTRLTVL.